The rows below give T cell receptor beta chains drawn from one sample of a study of T cell responses to AZD1222 COVID-19 vaccine. The assay was immunoSEQ multiplex PCR, and TCRdb's table has in-frame clones only and misses some. The table lists about 100,000 clones, 87% of them singletons. The sample in question was peripheral blood, obtained 28 days after the second AZD1222 dose. All receptors derive from an adult who received the AZD1222 COVID-19 vaccine. The CDR3 runs from the conserved cysteine through the conserved F or W. The D gene is left open where the match is weak. Expanded clones get a size class; other rows say once, few or many, or leave the size out.

D | size | J | V | CDR3 | DNA
TRBD1 | - | TRBJ1-1 | TRBV19 | CASSPSRGQGDVVNTEAFF | TGTGCCAGTAGTCCCTCCCGTGGTCAGGGGGATGTTGTGAACACTGAAGCTTTCTTT
- | - | TRBJ2-1 | TRBV7-3 | CASSLAALPYNEQFF | TGTGCCAGCAGCTTAGCGGCCCTACCCTACAATGAGCAGTTCTTC
- | - | TRBJ2-1 | TRBV19 | CASSSWPAYNEQFF | TGTGCCAGTAGTTCATGGCCCGCCTACAATGAGCAGTTCTTC
- | once | TRBJ1-2 | TRBV10-3 | CAISERTESYYGYTF | TGTGCCATCAGTGAAAGGACAGAGAGTTATTATGGCTACACCTTC
- | - | TRBJ2-7 | TRBV7-9 | CASSIWDKLYEQYF | TGTGCCAGCAGCATATGGGACAAGCTGTACGAGCAGTACTTC
TRBD2 | - | TRBJ2-1 | TRBV6-2/TRBV6-3 | CASSYSLNQPGGYNEQFF | TGTGCCAGCAGTTACTCGTTGAACCAACCGGGAGGCTACAATGAGCAGTTCTTC
- | - | TRBJ2-5 | TRBV12-3/TRBV12-4 | CASSPIGRETQYF | TGTGCCAGCAGTCCTATCGGACGGGAGACCCAGTACTTC
TRBD2 | - | TRBJ2-3 | TRBV5-1 | CASSFSGGFTDTQYF | TGCGCCAGCAGCTTCTCGGGAGGGTTCACAGATACGCAGTATTTT
- | - | TRBJ1-2 | TRBV28 | CASTSGDYGYTF | TGTGCCAGCACCTCAGGGGACTATGGCTACACCTTC
- | - | TRBJ2-3 | TRBV9 | CASSPVDTQYF | TGTGCCAGCAGCCCTGTCGATACGCAGTATTTT
- | - | TRBJ1-3 | TRBV6-1 | CASSDNTGFGNTIYF | TGTGCCAGCAGTGACAACACAGGGTTTGGAAACACCATATATTTT
TRBD1 | - | TRBJ1-6 | TRBV6-5 | CASSKGQGLRQPLHF | TGTGCCAGCAGTAAGGGACAGGGACTTAGGCAACCCCTCCACTTT
TRBD1 | - | TRBJ2-5 | TRBV20-1 | CSSDRDQTQYF | TGCAGTTCTGACAGGGACCAGACCCAGTACTTC
- | - | TRBJ1-3 | TRBV10-3 | CATATGNTIYF | TGTGCCACCGCAACTGGAAACACCATATATTTT
- | - | TRBJ1-5 | TRBV7-2 | CASSLQSNQPQHF | TGTGCCAGCAGCTTACAAAGCAATCAGCCCCAGCATTTT
- | - | TRBJ1-2 | TRBV7-9 | CASSPSMGLNGYTF | TGTGCCAGCAGCCCCTCGATGGGTTTAAATGGCTACACCTTC
TRBD1 | - | TRBJ2-7 | TRBV25-1 | CASSGGGKNEQYF | TGTGCCAGCAGTGGAGGGGGCAAAAACGAGCAGTACTTC
TRBD2 | - | TRBJ2-1 | TRBV4-2 | CASSTLAGVGNEQFF | TGTGCCAGCAGTACACTAGCGGGAGTGGGCAATGAGCAGTTCTTC
TRBD2 | - | TRBJ2-3 | TRBV7-9 | CASSLPAGDLFGDTQYF | TGTGCCAGCAGCTTACCAGCGGGAGACCTCTTCGGGGATACGCAGTATTTT
TRBD2 | - | TRBJ2-7 | TRBV4-1 | CASSQAITSETYEQYF | TGCGCCAGCAGCCAAGCTATTACTAGCGAGACCTACGAGCAGTACTTC
- | once | TRBJ2-2 | TRBV14 | CASSPYGTENTGELFF | TGTGCCAGCAGCCCTTACGGAACAGAGAACACCGGGGAGCTGTTTTTT
- | - | TRBJ1-5 | TRBV28 | CASSLRRGVHQPQHF | TGTGCCAGCAGTTTAAGAAGGGGCGTTCATCAGCCCCAGCATTTT
TRBD2 | once | TRBJ2-3 | TRBV7-3 | CASSLKLAGVDTQYF | TGTGCCAGCAGCTTAAAACTAGCGGGAGTGGATACGCAGTATTTT
TRBD1 | - | TRBJ1-2 | TRBV28 | CASSTSRTGDGYTF | TGTGCCAGCAGTACCTCTAGGACAGGGGACGGCTACACCTTC
TRBD2 | few | TRBJ2-7 | TRBV7-3 | CASSLRPSGVGINEQYF | TGTGCCAGCAGTCTAAGGCCTAGCGGGGTGGGAATCAACGAGCAGTACTTC
- | once | TRBJ2-1 | TRBV29-1 | CSVGAISSYNEQFF | TGCAGCGTTGGGGCGATTAGCTCCTACAATGAGCAGTTCTTC
- | once | TRBJ1-1 | TRBV19 | CASSINGNTEAFF | TGTGCCAGTAGTATAAACGGGAACACTGAAGCTTTCTTT
- | - | TRBJ1-2 | TRBV19 | CASNGQVGGYTF | TGTGCCAGCAACGGGCAGGTTGGGGGCTACACCTTC